This T cell receptor (beta chain) was observed in a study of T cell repertoires in cytomegalovirus infection. About the research overall: Public signatures in TCR beta pointed to CMV infection and matching HLA type. Whole-study findings and limits: Of the TCR beta families, the public ones yielded a cumulative frequency that identified carriers of CMV plus the relevant HLA. Ex vivo responses were dominated by HLA-C-restricted CMV-specific TCR beta clonotypes.

This clonotype showed up many times. What it binds is not known. The CDR3 spans 15 residues. V lost 3 bases to trimming and J lost 2 bases, with 11 bases between them. Germline values: CDR1 SGHTA, CDR2 FQGNSA. TCRdb recomputed calls from the reads with MiXCR, one row per CDR3 protein. The data contain hundreds of thousands of distinct CDR3 sequences, approximately 11% of them singletons. The rearrangement uses TRBV7-2 and TRBJ1-5; D gene unclear. Sequencing was performed on PBMCs. The TCR comes from a human donor in good health (CMV status not recorded). Some clones in this sample may be carry-over from other donors' samples. Written as DNA, the CDR3 is TGTGCCAGCAGCTTGGACGGGTGGGGCAATCAGCCCCAGCATTTT. It yields the protein CASSLDGWGNQPQHF.